These T cell receptor beta chains were read from a single sample in a study of cytomegalovirus exposure and HLA in healthy donors. Some clones are missing from TCRdb's copy, which holds only in-frame ones; the method was immunoSEQ multiplex PCR. The data contain some 160,000 clones, 80% of them seen just once; the ten biggest clones take up around 5.4%. The specimen sequenced was PBMCs. The receptors were sampled from a man aged 35 to 55 in good health and CMV-seronegative. The CDR3 runs from the conserved cysteine through the conserved F or W. D genes are given only for firm matches. The size field is filled for only some rows; it gives once, few, many or a size class.

v_gene	d_gene	abundance	j_gene	CDR3nt	CDR3aa
TRBV5-8	.	.	TRBJ2-7	TGTGCCAGCAGCTTGTCGGGGAAGAGTACCTACGAGCAGTACTTC	CASSLSGKSTYEQYF
TRBV10-1	.	.	TRBJ2-3	TGCGCCAGCAGCCCTGGAATTCTGGGCGCTAGCACAGATACGCAGTATTTT	CASSPGILGASTDTQYF
TRBV6-5	TRBD1	.	TRBJ2-1	TGTGCCAGCGCGTACGCCTCCAGGGGGCTCAATGAGCAGTTCTTC	CASAYASRGLNEQFF
TRBV19	.	.	TRBJ2-1	TGTGCCAGTAGTATTGTCAGGGGATATGAGCAGTTCTTC	CASSIVRGYEQFF
TRBV5-4	TRBD2	.	TRBJ2-7	TGTGCCAGCAGCCTAGCCCTAGCGGGAGGGGGAGCCTACGAGCAGTACTTC	CASSLALAGGGAYEQYF
TRBV4-1	TRBD1	.	TRBJ2-7	TGCGCCAGCAGCTTTACAACGGGACAGGGTTTAGACGAGCAGTACTTC	CASSFTTGQGLDEQYF
TRBV27	TRBD2	.	TRBJ2-7	TGTGCCAGCATCTCCGGGGGGACCTACGAGCAGTACTTC	CASISGGTYEQYF
TRBV28	TRBD1	once	TRBJ1-4	TGTGCCAGCAGTTTGGGACAGGGGACAACTAATGAAAAACTGTTTTTT	CASSLGQGTTNEKLFF
TRBV6-1	TRBD2	.	TRBJ2-1	TGTGCCAGCAGTGAAGTCCGGGAGGGTGAGCAGTTCTTC	CASSEVREGEQFF
TRBV30	TRBD1	.	TRBJ2-7	TGTGCCTGGAGGGGACAGGGGGCTTCCTACGAGCAGTACTTC	CAWRGQGASYEQYF
TRBV9	.	.	TRBJ1-2	TGTGCCAGCAGCGTAGGGGTGACCCAAGGAGGTGGCTACACCTTC	CASSVGVTQGGGYTF
TRBV23-1	TRBD1	.	TRBJ2-7	TGCGCCAGCAGTCAAGTTGACCGGGACAGACCCTACGAGCAGTACTTC	CASSQVDRDRPYEQYF
TRBV18	.	.	TRBJ2-1	TGTGCCAGCTCACCAGGGGGGATCTCCTACAATGAGCAGTTCTTC	CASSPGGISYNEQFF
TRBV18	TRBD1	.	TRBJ2-7	TGTGCCAGCTCAGCCTCCGGGACAGGGGTGGACGAGCAGTACTTC	CASSASGTGVDEQYF
TRBV19	.	.	TRBJ1-2	TGTGCCAGCGAAGACAGGAACTATGGCTACACCTTC	CASEDRNYGYTF
TRBV6-5	TRBD2	.	TRBJ2-3	TGTGCCAGCAGTCTAGCGGGGGATGTAGATACGCAGTATTTT	CASSLAGDVDTQYF
TRBV12-5	.	.	TRBJ1-1	TGTGCTAGTGGTTTGGTAATAGGGGCGAACACTGAAGCTTTCTTT	CASGLVIGANTEAFF
TRBV6-6	TRBD2	.	TRBJ2-5	TGTGCCAGCAGTTACCAAGGAGCGGGAGCTGGAGAGACCCAGTACTTC	CASSYQGAGAGETQYF
TRBV29-1	.	.	TRBJ1-4	TGCAGCGTTGACGGGCAGGGTCAAGAAAAACTGTTTTTT	CSVDGQGQEKLFF
TRBV7-6	TRBD1	.	TRBJ1-4	TGTGCCAGCAGCTTAGGACAGGGGGCGGGTGAAAAACTGTTTTTT	CASSLGQGAGEKLFF
TRBV11-2	TRBD2	.	TRBJ2-7	TGTGCCAGCAGCGTCCCGGGTAGCGGGGGTACCTACGAGCAGTACTTC	CASSVPGSGGTYEQYF
TRBV19	TRBD2	.	TRBJ2-7	TGTGCCAGTAGGGGACTAGCGACCTCCTACGAGCAGTACTTC	CASRGLATSYEQYF
TRBV19	TRBD1	.	TRBJ1-1	TGTGCCAGTAGTCAGGGGGCAATAGCTTTCTTT	CASSQGAIAFF
TRBV4-3	TRBD1	few	TRBJ1-1	TGCGCCAGCAGCCTCCAGGGGGGACGGTCTGAAGCTTTCTTT	CASSLQGGRSEAFF
TRBV6-1	.	.	TRBJ1-3	TGTGCCAGCGGGGTGGCGGGGACCTCTGGAAACACCATATATTTT	CASGVAGTSGNTIYF
TRBV4-3	TRBD2	.	TRBJ2-1	TGCGCCAGCAGCCTCGTGGGCTCGGGGGGGCCGGGCAATGAGCAGTTCTTC	CASSLVGSGGPGNEQFF